This note documents a single T cell receptor (beta chain) sequence. Its specificity is not known. These data belong to a study of cytomegalovirus exposure and HLA in healthy donors. Study-level points and caveats: The study put 150 to 200 TCR beta chains on its list as cytomegalovirus-associated. Productive rates of about 87% or about 30% were seen for most TCR beta V segments in an earlier analysis.

V lost 4 bases to trimming and J lost 4 bases; unmatched junction nucleotides: 11. This CDR3 has 15 amino acids. CDR1 is SGHDT and CDR2 is YYEEEE in the germline V gene. The PCR employed 60 Vbeta primers together with 13 Jbeta primers. TCRdb keeps only in-frame clones here, not all; method: immunoSEQ multiplex PCR. The sample includes approximately 100,000 clones, less than 75% of them seen just once. The sequence came from a middle-aged man in good health and CMV-seropositive. The V gene is TRBV5-6, the J gene TRBJ2-7; 7 nucleotides align to TRBD2. Source material: PBMCs. CDR3 protein: CASSDGAGVVYEQYF. The CDR3 DNA sequence: TGTGCCAGCAGCGACGGGGCGGGAGTAGTTTACGAGCAGTACTTC.